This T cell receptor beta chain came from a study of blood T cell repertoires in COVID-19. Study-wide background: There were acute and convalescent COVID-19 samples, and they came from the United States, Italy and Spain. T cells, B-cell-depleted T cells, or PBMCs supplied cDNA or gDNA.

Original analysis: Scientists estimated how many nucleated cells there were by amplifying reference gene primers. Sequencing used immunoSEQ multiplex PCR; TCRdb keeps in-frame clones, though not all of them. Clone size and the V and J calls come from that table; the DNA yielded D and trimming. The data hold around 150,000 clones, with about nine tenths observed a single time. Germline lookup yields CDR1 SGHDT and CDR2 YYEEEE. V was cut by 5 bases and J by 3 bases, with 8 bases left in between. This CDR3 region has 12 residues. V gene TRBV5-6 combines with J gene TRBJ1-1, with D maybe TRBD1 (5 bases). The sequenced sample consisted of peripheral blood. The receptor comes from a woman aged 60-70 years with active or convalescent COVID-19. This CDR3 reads CASSWGDTEAFF. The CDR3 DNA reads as TGTGCCAGCAGTTGGGGGGACACTGAAGCTTTCTTT.